The 20 T cell receptor beta chains in this list originate from one sample, sequenced in a study of blood T cell repertoires in COVID-19. TCRdb keeps only in-frame clones here, not all; method: immunoSEQ multiplex PCR. The table lists 250,000 to 300,000 clones, roughly four fifths of them singletons, with roughly 3.1% in the top ten. The source material was PBMCs or T cells enriched from blood (not recorded which). The receptor set was obtained from a man aged 45 to 65 who had recovered from COVID-19.

The rearrangement joins TRBV5-1 to TRBJ2-3; D perhaps matches TRBD2 (6 bases). V was pared by 4 bases and J by 2 bases, with 14 bases between. Per germline, CDR1 SGHRS and CDR2 YFSETQ. CDR3 length equals 15 residues. The CDR3 bases are TGCGCCAGCAGCCTAGAGAGACTAGTCACAGATACGCAGTATTTT. Translation gives CASSLERLVTDTQYF.

This clone was found a few times. V and J are TRBV5-8 and TRBJ2-3; maybe TRBD1 (6 bases). The germline V gene has CDR1 SGHTS and CDR2 YDEGEE. The CDR3 consists of 14 residues. Trimming left V 0 bases short and J 1 base short, with 6 bases between. The CDR3 DNA follows: TGTGCCAGCAGCTTGGACAGGGGCACAGATACGCAGTATTTT. This translates into CASSLDRGTDTQYF.

The chain carries TRBV5-6 and TRBJ2-7; perhaps TRBD1 as D (7 bases). V was trimmed by 1 base and J by 5 bases, leaving 19 bases between them. This CDR3 is 16 amino acids long. CDR1 and CDR2 from the germline V gene are SGHDT and YYEEEE. CDR3 nucleotide sequence: TGTGCCAGCAGCTTGAGTGGTGCAGGGGGGAAGCACGAGCAGTACTTC. Amino acids: CASSLSGAGGKHEQYF.

V gene TRBV18 combines with J gene TRBJ1-1; D might be TRBD1 (6 bases). Germline-derived CDR1 and CDR2 are KGHSH and LQKENI. The CDR3 runs to 16 residues. Trimming shortened V by 3 bases and J by 2 bases, and 16 bases separated the two germline ends. CDR3 protein: CASSPNSPGVNTEAFF. The CDR3, as DNA: TGTGCCAGCTCACCCAATAGCCCAGGGGTAAACACTGAAGCTTTCTTT.

This chain connects TRBV4-3 to TRBJ2-3; maybe TRBD2 (5 bases). CDR1 is LGHNA and CDR2 is YSLEER in the germline V gene. The CDR3 loop spans 15 amino acids. The ends were cut back, 2 bases at V and 0 bases at J, with 9 bases in the middle. The CDR3 nucleotides read TGCGCCAGCAGCCAACTACTAGGGAGCACAGATACGCAGTATTTT. The encoded protein is CASSQLLGSTDTQYF.

The chain joins TRBV24-1 to TRBJ2-7; 11 bases agree with TRBD1. The J segment lost 3 bases and the V segment lost 2 bases, leaving 2 bases of the junction unmatched. This CDR3 contains 15 residues. CDR1 KGHDR and CDR2 SFDVKD come from the germline V gene. CDR3 DNA: TGTGCCACCAGTGATTCCGGGACAGGGGGCTACGAGCAGTACTTC. Translation gives CATSDSGTGGYEQYF.

Only a few counts were recorded for this clone. The genes are TRBV7-6 and TRBJ1-5; a weak D match, TRBD1 (5 bases). Germline V CDR1 and CDR2: SGHVS, FNYEAQ. The CDR3 has 16 residues. Trimming stripped 5 bases from V and 0 bases from J, with 14 bases between. This CDR3 reads CASSPGLAYSNQPQHF. CDR3 in DNA: TGTGCCAGCAGCCCGGGACTCGCGTATAGCAATCAGCCCCAGCATTTT.

This chain connects TRBV19 to TRBJ1-1, with D unresolved. This CDR3 region has 13 residues. Germline CDR1 reads LNHDA; CDR2 reads SQIVND (reference sequence). The V end lost 4 bases, the J end lost 7 bases, and 13 bases lay between the germline ends. For the CDR3, the DNA is TGTGCCAGTAGTACCCCTAGCTCCTATGAAGCTTTCTTT. The encoded protein is CASSTPSSYEAFF.

The chain carries TRBV5-6 and TRBJ1-2, with a weak D call TRBD1 (6 bases). Germline V gene sequence: CDR1 SGHDT, CDR2 YYEEEE. The CDR3 is 13 residues long. Trimming left V 0 bases short and J 7 bases short, with 10 bases between. The CDR3: CASSLGAGAGYTF. The CDR3 nucleotides read TGTGCCAGCAGCTTGGGGGCAGGGGCTGGCTACACCTTC. The full variable domain, completed using reference TRBV5-6 and TRBJ1-2, is DAGVTQSPTHLIKTRGQQVTLRCSPKSGHDTVSWYQQALGQGPQFIFQYYEEEERQRGNFPDRFSGHQFPNYSSELNVNALLLGDSALYLCASSLGAGAGYTFGSGTRLTVV.

The chain links TRBV25-1 to TRBJ1-2; D not resolved. CDR3 size: 12 residues. The V and J ends lost 2 bases and 5 bases respectively, with 6 bases between them. Germline V CDR1 and CDR2: MGHDK, SYGVNS. The CDR3 protein is CASSEPRYGYTF. The CDR3 DNA is TGTGCCAGCAGTGAACCCAGATATGGCTACACCTTC.

This chain joins TRBV6-5 and TRBJ2-7, with TRBD1 matching 8 bases. CDR3 length: 15 amino acids. Germline CDR1 reads MNHEY; CDR2 reads SVGAGI. V was pared by 5 bases and J by 6 bases, with 12 bases of the junction left unmatched. The CDR3 region has the DNA TGTGCCAGCAGTCGTCCAGGGGGCGGCGGCCCCGAGCAGTACTTC. It translates to CASSRPGGGGPEQYF.

This sequence joins TRBV29-1 and TRBJ2-5, with 7 bases that match TRBD1. Losses at the gene ends were 6 bases for V and 5 bases for J; bases not matched to a gene: 9. This CDR3 spans 13 amino acids. From germline, CDR1 is SQVTM and CDR2 ANQGSEA. CDR3 nucleotides: TGCAGCGTGGGGACAGTCTTGGCGGAGACCCAGTACTTC. Translation gives CSVGTVLAETQYF.

The chain recombines TRBV19 with TRBJ1-3; a weak D match, TRBD1 (5 bases). Germline CDR1 and CDR2: LNHDA and SQIVND (reference sequence). CDR3 size: 17 residues. V was shortened by 5 bases and J by 2 bases, with 19 bases between the two germline ends. Written as DNA, the CDR3 is TGTGCCAGTAGTCTGCCAGGTGCGGGGCGAACTGGAAACACCATATATTTT. It codes for CASSLPGAGRTGNTIYF.

The chain carries TRBV5-1 and TRBJ1-4, with D unclear. The CDR3 length is 17 residues. The V end lost 4 bases, the J end lost 8 bases, and 24 bases lay between the germline ends. CDR1 and CDR2 (germline): SGHRS, YFSETQ. In DNA, the CDR3 is TGCGCCAGCAGCCCCCCTACCGTCGGCGGCCACGGGGAAAAACTGTTTTTT. Translation gives CASSPPTVGGHGEKLFF.

CDR3 bases: TGTGCCAGCAGCGCGTCAGGGGGCGCGTACGAGCAGTACTTC. It translates to CASSASGGAYEQYF. V usage is TRBV7-2 and J usage is TRBJ2-7, with 8 nucleotides matching TRBD1. The length of the CDR3 is 14 residues. Germline CDR1 is SGHTA and CDR2 is FQGNSA. Trimming took 5 bases from V and 4 from J; bases not matched to a gene: 7.

In this sample, this clone turned up many times. The chain combines TRBV28 with TRBJ1-1, with a tentative D call TRBD1 (6 bases). The length of the CDR3 is 12 residues. Trimming removed 6 bases from V and 1 base from J, with 6 bases in between. Germline loops: CDR1 MDHEN, CDR2 SYDVKM. Here the CDR3 reads CASRDRNTEAFF. Written as DNA, the CDR3 is TGTGCCAGCAGGGACAGGAACACTGAAGCTTTCTTT.

V usage is TRBV25-1 and J usage is TRBJ2-3; a weak D match, TRBD1 (6 bases). Germline CDR1 and CDR2: MGHDK and SYGVNS. The CDR3 contains 15 residues. Trimming left V 4 bases short and J 4 bases short, with 15 bases between. In nucleotides, the CDR3 is TGTGCCAGCAGTGCCCCCCAGGGGTGGGCAGATACGCAGTATTTT. This sequence encodes CASSAPQGWADTQYF.

This rearrangement joins TRBV7-6 to TRBJ2-5; D is undetermined. CDR3 length: 15 residues. Trimming stripped 3 bases from V and 2 bases from J, with 13 bases between. Germline loops: CDR1 SGHVS, CDR2 FNYEAQ. This CDR3 is CASSLSGKEQETQYF. CDR3 coding DNA: TGTGCCAGCAGCTTGTCAGGAAAGGAACAAGAGACCCAGTACTTC.

This chain links TRBV7-2 with TRBJ1-5; D is uncertain. The CDR3 is 15 amino acids. Trimming cost V 1 base and J 0 bases, with 7 bases left between them. CDR1 is SGHTA, CDR2 FQGNSA, per germline. CDR3 sequence (DNA): TGTGCCAGCAGCTTAGTCACAGCTAGCAATCAGCCCCAGCATTTT. Translation gives CASSLVTASNQPQHF.

The sample holds a few counts of this clone. V and J are TRBV7-9 and TRBJ1-4, with D possibly being TRBD1 (5 bases). This CDR3 has 12 amino acids. Deletions cut 8 bases from V and 4 bases from J, with 8 bases between. Per the germline V gene, CDR1 is SEHNR and CDR2 is FQNEAQ (reference sequence). The CDR3 loop reads CASCDSNEKLFF. In DNA, the CDR3 is TGTGCCAGCTGCGACAGTAATGAAAAACTGTTTTTT.